What follows are 6 T cell receptor beta chains derived from one specimen sequenced in a study of glioma-infiltrating T cells. Using RNA template, CDR3s of TCR alpha and beta were amplified with iRepertoire arm-PCR. TCRdb independently ran MiXCR on the multiplex PCR reads; one entry per CDR3 protein. The sample lists roughly 200,000 distinct CDR3 sequences; roughly 32% were seen once. Specimen: glioma tissue, nonneoplastic brain tissue, or PBMCs (not recorded which). The source of these receptors is a human donor with low-grade glioma or glioblastoma, undergoing nonglioma brain surgery, or in good health (not recorded which).

In regard to this clonotype: A much larger clone differs by one base, so this may be a read error. The genes are TRBV6-2 or TRBV6-3 and TRBJ1-3, with D unresolved. The V and J ends lost 7 bases and 0 bases respectively, with 16 bases between them. This CDR3 is built from 16 residues. Per the germline V gene, CDR1 is MNHEY and CDR2 is SVGEGT. In nucleotides, the CDR3 is TGTGCCAGCACTCACTGCACGCCCAACTCTGGAAACACCATATATTTT. This sequence encodes CASTHCTPNSGNTIYF.

The chain uses TRBV5-1 and TRBJ2-1; 11 nucleotides agree with TRBD2. Germline CDR1 is SGHRS and CDR2 is YFSETQ. V was clipped by 0 bases and J by 2 bases; unmatched bases: 7. The CDR3 totals 18 residues. The CDR3 sequence is CASSLAGGSGRAYNEQFF. CDR3 in DNA: TGCGCCAGCAGCTTGGCCGGTGGTAGCGGGAGGGCCTACAATGAGCAGTTCTTC. Variable domain in full (rest from reference TRBV5-1 and TRBJ2-1): KAGVTQTPRYLIKTRGQQVTLSCSPISGHRSVSWYQQTPGQGLQFLFEYFSETQRNKGNFPGRFSGRQFSNSRSEMNVSTLELGDSALYLCASSLAGGSGRAYNEQFFGPGTRLTVL.

With regard to this clonotype: Just one base apart from a much larger clone, this may be a read error. The chain uses TRBV28 and TRBJ2-3, with 7 bases aligning to TRBD1. The CDR3 has 14 amino acids. Germline values: CDR1 MDHEN, CDR2 SYDVKM. CDR3 sequence reads: CASSPTGRTDTKYF. The DNA of the CDR3 is TGTGCCAGCAGTCCGACAGGGCGCACAGATACGAAGTATTTT.

The sample holds many counts of this clonotype. The chain links TRBV5-4 to TRBJ2-7; D gene unclear. Germline V gene lookup returns CDR1 SGHNT and CDR2 YYREEE (reference sequence). Trimming stripped 0 bases from V and 0 bases from J, with 10 bases between. CDR3 length: 15 residues. The DNA of the CDR3 is TGTGCCAGCAGCTTGGACTACAGCCGCTCCTACGAGCAGTACTTC. This translates into CASSLDYSRSYEQYF. Full variable domain (remainder filled in from reference TRBV5-4 and TRBJ2-7): ETGVTQSPTHLIKTRGQQVTLRCSSQSGHNTVSWYQQALGQGPQFIFQYYREEENGRGNFPPRFSGLQFPNYSSELNVNALELDDSALYLCASSLDYSRSYEQYFGPGTRLTVT.

This clonotype was picked up many times. The V call is TRBV4-1, the J call TRBJ1-2; D perhaps matches TRBD1 (5 bases). The germline V gene encodes CDR1 MGHRA and CDR2 YSYEKL. V gave up 4 bases and J gave up 8 bases, with 8 bases separating them. The CDR3 extends over 11 amino acids. Here the CDR3 reads CASSRGRGYTF. CDR3 DNA sequence: TGCGCCAGCAGCCGGGGGAGAGGCTACACCTTC.

The rearrangement uses TRBV5-1 and TRBJ2-2; no firm D call. V was clipped by 4 bases and J by 5 bases, with 9 bases between them. The germline gives CDR1 SGHRS, CDR2 YFSETQ. The CDR3 sequence is 13 residues long. CDR3 DNA: TGCGCCAGCAGCCCCTCCCCTACCGGGGAGCTGTTTTTT. This translates into CASSPSPTGELFF. Looking up the rest from reference TRBV5-1 and TRBJ2-2 gives the full variable domain: KAGVTQTPRYLIKTRGQQVTLSCSPISGHRSVSWYQQTPGQGLQFLFEYFSETQRNKGNFPGRFSGRQFSNSRSEMNVSTLELGDSALYLCASSPSPTGELFFGEGSRLTVL.